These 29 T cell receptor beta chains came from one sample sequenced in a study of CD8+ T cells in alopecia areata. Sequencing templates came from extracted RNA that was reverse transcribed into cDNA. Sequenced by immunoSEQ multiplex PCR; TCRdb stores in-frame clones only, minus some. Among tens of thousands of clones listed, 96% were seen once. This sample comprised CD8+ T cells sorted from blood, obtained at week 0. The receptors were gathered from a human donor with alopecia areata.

The CDR3 sequence is CASSPGTGVSYEQYF. CDR3 in DNA: TGTGCCAGCAGCCCTGGGACAGGGGTTTCCTACGAGCAGTACTTC. The V call is TRBV7-9, the J call TRBJ2-7; 10 bases are a match to TRBD1. V lost 5 bases to trimming and J lost 1 base; unmatched junction nucleotides: 5. From germline, CDR1 is SEHNR and CDR2 FQNEAQ (reference sequence). The CDR3 has 15 amino acids.

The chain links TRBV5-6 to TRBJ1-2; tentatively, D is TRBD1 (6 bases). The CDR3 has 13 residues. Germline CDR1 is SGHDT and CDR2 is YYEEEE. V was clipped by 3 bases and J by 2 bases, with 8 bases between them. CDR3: CASSSTGNYGYTF. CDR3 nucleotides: TGTGCCAGCAGCTCAACAGGGAACTATGGCTACACCTTC. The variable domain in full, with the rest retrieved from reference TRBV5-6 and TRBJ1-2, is DAGVTQSPTHLIKTRGQQVTLRCSPKSGHDTVSWYQQALGQGPQFIFQYYEEEERQRGNFPDRFSGHQFPNYSSELNVNALLLGDSALYLCASSSTGNYGYTFGSGTRLTVV.

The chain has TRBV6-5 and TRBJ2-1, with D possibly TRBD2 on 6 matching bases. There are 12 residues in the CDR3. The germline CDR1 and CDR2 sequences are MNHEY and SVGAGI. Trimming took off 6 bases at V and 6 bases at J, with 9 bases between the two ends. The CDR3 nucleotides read TGTGCCAGCAGGCTCGGGGGCAATGAGCAGTTCTTC. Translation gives CASRLGGNEQFF.

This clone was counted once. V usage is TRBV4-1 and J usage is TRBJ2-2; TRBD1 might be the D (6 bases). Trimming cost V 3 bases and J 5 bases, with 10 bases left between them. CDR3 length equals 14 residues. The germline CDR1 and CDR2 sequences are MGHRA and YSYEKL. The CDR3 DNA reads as TGCGCCAGCAGCCATCCACAGGGAACCGGGGAGCTGTTTTTT. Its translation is CASSHPQGTGELFF.

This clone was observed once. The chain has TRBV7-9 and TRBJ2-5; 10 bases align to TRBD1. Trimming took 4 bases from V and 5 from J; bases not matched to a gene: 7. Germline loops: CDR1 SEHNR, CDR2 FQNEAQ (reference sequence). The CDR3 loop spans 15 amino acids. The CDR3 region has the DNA TGTGCCAGCAGCTCAACTTCGGACAGGGGGGAGACCCAGTACTTC. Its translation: CASSSTSDRGETQYF.

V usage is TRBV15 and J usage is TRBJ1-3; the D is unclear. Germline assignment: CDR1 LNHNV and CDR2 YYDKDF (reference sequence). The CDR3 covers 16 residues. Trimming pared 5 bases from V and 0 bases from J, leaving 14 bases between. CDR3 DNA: TGTGCCACCAGCGTCCTCCCGCGGGGCTCTGGAAACACCATATATTTT. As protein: CATSVLPRGSGNTIYF. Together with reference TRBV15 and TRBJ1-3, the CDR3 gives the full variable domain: DAMVIQNPRYQVTQFGKPVTLSCSQTLNHNVMYWYQQKSSQAPKLLFHYYDKDFNNEADTPDNFQSRRPNTSFCFLDIRSPGLGDTAMYLCATSVLPRGSGNTIYFGEGSWLTVV.

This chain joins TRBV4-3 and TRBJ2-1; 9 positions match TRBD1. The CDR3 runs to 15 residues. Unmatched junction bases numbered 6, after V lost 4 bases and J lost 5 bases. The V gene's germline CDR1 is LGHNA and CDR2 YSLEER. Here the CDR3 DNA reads TGCGCCAGCAGCCCGGGGACAGGGCAGAACAATGAGCAGTTCTTC. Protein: CASSPGTGQNNEQFF.

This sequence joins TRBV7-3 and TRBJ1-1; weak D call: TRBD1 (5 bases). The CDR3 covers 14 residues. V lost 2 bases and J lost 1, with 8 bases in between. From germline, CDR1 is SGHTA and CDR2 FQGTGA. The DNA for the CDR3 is TGTGCCAGCAGCTTAGGGGCCGAGAACACTGAAGCTTTCTTT. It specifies CASSLGAENTEAFF.

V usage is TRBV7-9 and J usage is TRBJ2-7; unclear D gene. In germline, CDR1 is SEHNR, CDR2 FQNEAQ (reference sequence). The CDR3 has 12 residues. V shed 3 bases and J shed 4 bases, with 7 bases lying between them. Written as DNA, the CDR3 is TGTGCCAGCAGCTTCGTGACTTACGAGCAGTACTTC. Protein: CASSFVTYEQYF.

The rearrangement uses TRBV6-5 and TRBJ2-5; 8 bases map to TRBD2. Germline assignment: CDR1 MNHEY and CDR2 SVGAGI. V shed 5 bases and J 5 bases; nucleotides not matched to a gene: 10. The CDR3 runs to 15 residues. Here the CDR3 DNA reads TGTGCCAGCAGTCCTACCCCGGGAGGGGGGGAGACCCAGTACTTC. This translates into CASSPTPGGGETQYF.

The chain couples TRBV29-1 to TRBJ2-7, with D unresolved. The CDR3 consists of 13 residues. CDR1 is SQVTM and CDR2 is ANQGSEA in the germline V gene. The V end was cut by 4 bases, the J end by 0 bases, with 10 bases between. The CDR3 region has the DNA TGCAGCGTTGTTGCGATCAACTCCTACGAGCAGTACTTC. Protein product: CSVVAINSYEQYF.

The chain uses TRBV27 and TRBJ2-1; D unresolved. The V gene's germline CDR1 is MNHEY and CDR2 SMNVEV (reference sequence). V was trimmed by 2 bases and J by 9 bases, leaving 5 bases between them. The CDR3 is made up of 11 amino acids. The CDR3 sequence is CASSLGPEQFF. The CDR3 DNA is TGTGCCAGCAGTTTAGGGCCTGAGCAGTTCTTC.

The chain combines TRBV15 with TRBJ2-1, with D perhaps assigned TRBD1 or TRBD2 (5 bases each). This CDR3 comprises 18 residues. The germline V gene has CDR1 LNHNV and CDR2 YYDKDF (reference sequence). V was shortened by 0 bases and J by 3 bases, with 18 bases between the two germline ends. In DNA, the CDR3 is TGTGCCACCAGCAGAGACTCGACGGGGCTACCAAACTACAATGAGCAGTTCTTC. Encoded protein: CATSRDSTGLPNYNEQFF. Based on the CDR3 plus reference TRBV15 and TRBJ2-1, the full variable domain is DAMVIQNPRYQVTQFGKPVTLSCSQTLNHNVMYWYQQKSSQAPKLLFHYYDKDFNNEADTPDNFQSRRPNTSFCFLDIRSPGLGDTAMYLCATSRDSTGLPNYNEQFFGPGTRLTVL.

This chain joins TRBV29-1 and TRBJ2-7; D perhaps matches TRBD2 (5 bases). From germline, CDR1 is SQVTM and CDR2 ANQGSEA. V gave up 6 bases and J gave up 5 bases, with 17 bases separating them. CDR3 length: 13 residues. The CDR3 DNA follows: TGCAGCGTCGTTGTCGGGGTTAGAAACGAGCAGTACTTC. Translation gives CSVVVGVRNEQYF.

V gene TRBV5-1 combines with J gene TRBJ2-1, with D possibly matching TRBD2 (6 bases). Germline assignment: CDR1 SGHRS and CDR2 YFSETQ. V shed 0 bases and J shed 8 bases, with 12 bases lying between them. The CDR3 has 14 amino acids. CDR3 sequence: CASSLVGWEDEQFF. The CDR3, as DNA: TGCGCCAGCAGCTTGGTTGGTTGGGAGGATGAGCAGTTCTTC.

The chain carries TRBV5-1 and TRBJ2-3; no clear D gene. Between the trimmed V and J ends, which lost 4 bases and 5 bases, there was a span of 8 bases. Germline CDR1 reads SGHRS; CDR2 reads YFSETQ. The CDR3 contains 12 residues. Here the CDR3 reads CASSPKGDTQYF. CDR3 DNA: TGCGCCAGCAGCCCGAAAGGAGATACGCAGTATTTT. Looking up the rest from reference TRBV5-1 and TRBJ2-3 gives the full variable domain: KAGVTQTPRYLIKTRGQQVTLSCSPISGHRSVSWYQQTPGQGLQFLFEYFSETQRNKGNFPGRFSGRQFSNSRSEMNVSTLELGDSALYLCASSPKGDTQYFGPGTRLTVL.

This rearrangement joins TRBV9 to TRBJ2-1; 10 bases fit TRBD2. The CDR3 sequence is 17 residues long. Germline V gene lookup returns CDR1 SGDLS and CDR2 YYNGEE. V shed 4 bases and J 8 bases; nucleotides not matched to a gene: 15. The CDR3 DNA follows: TGTGCCAGCAGCCCCGTCGGGGGAGCGGGGGGGCTCTATGAGCAGTTCTTC. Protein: CASSPVGGAGGLYEQFF.

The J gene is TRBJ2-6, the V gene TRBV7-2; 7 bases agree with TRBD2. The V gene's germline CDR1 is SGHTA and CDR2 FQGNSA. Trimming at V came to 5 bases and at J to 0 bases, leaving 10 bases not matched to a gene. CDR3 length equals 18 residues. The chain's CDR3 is CASSPLGGSISGANVLTF. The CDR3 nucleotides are TGTGCCAGCAGCCCCTTGGGGGGGTCTATCTCTGGGGCCAACGTCCTGACTTTC.

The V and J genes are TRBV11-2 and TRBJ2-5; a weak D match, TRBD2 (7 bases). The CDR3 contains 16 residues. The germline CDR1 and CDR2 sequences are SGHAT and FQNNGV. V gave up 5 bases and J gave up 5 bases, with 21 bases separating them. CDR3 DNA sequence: TGTGCCAGCAGCGATAGAAGTTGGGGGGGCTCGGAGACCCAGTACTTC. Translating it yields CASSDRSWGGSETQYF. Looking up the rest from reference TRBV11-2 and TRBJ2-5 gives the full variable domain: EAGVAQSPRYKIIEKRQSVAFWCNPISGHATLYWYQQILGQGPKLLIQFQNNGVVDDSQLPKDRFSAERLKGVDSTLKIQPAKLEDSAVYLCASSDRSWGGSETQYFGPGTRLLVL.

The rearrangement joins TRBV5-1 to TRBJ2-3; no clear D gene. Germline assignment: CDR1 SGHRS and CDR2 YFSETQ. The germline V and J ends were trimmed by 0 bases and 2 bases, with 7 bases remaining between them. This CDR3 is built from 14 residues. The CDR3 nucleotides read TGCGCCAGCAGCTTGGCACTTAACACAGATACGCAGTATTTT. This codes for CASSLALNTDTQYF.

CDR3 sequence: CASSPTSSGTDTQYF. CDR3 DNA: TGTGCCAGCAGTCCTACTAGCTCAGGCACAGATACGCAGTATTTT. This sequence joins TRBV6-5 and TRBJ2-3; a possible D gene is TRBD2 (6 bases). The CDR3 runs to 15 residues. Per germline, CDR1 MNHEY and CDR2 SVGAGI. Trimming removed 5 bases at V and 1 base at J, with 13 bases between.

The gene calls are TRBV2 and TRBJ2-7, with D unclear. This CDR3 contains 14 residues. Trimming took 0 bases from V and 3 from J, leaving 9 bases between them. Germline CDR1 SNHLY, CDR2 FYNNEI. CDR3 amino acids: CASSEAKLHYEQYF. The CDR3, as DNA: TGTGCCAGCAGTGAAGCGAAACTCCACTACGAGCAGTACTTC.

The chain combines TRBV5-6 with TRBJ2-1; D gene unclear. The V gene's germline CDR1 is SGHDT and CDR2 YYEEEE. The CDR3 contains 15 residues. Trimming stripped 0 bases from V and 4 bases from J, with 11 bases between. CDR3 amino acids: CASSLGQTRYNEQFF. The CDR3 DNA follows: TGTGCCAGCAGCTTGGGACAAACCCGATACAATGAGCAGTTCTTC.

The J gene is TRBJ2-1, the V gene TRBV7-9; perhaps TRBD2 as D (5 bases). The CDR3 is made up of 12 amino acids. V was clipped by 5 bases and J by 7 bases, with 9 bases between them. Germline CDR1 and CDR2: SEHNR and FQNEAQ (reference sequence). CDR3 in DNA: TGTGCCAGCAGCCCGGGGAAAAATGAGCAGTTCTTC. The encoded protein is CASSPGKNEQFF.

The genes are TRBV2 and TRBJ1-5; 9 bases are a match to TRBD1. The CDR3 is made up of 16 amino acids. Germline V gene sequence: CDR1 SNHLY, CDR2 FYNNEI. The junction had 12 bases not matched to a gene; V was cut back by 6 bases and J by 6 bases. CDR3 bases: TGTGCCAGCAGAACCGGGACAGGGCGGGTCGGTCAGCCCCAGCATTTT. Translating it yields CASRTGTGRVGQPQHF.

CDR3 loop: CASSQAAGTGSHYTF. The DNA for the CDR3 is TGCGCCAGCAGCCAAGCCGCCGGGACAGGGAGTCACTACACCTTC. This chain joins TRBV4-1 and TRBJ1-2; the match to TRBD1 covers 9 bases. The germline gives CDR1 MGHRA, CDR2 YSYEKL. This CDR3 contains 15 residues. The trim removed 1 base at V and 10 bases at J, leaving 10 bases unmatched.

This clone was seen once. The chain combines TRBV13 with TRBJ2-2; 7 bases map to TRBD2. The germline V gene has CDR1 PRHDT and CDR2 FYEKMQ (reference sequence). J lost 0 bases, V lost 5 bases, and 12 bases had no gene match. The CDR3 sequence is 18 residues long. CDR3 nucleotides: TGTGCCAGCAGCCCCGAGGTGGGGAGGGAACCGAACACCGGGGAGCTGTTTTTT. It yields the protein CASSPEVGREPNTGELFF.

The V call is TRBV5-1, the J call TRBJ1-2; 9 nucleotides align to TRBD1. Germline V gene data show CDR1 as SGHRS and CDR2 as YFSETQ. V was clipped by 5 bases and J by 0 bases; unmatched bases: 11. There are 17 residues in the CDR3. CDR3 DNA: TGCGCCAGCAGTCTCCGGGACAGGGACTTCACTAACTATGGCTACACCTTC. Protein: CASSLRDRDFTNYGYTF.

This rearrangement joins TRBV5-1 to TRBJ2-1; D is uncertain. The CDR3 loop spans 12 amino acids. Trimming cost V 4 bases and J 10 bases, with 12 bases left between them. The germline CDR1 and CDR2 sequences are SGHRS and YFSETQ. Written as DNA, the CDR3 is TGCGCCAGCAGCCCCTGGGGTCGGGAGCAGTTCTTC. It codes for CASSPWGREQFF.